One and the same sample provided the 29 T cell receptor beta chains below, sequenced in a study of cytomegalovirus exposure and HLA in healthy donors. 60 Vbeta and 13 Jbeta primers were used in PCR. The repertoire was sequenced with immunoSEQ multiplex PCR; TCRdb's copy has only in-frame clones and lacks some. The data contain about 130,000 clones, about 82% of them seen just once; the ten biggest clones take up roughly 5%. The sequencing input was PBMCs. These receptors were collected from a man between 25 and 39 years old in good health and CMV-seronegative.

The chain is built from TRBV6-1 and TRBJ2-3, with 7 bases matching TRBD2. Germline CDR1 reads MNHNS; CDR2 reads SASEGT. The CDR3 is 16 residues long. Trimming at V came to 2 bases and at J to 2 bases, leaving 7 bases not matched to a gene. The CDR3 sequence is CASSESGTTLTDTQYF. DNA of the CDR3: TGTGCCAGCAGTGAATCGGGGACTACCCTCACAGATACGCAGTATTTT.

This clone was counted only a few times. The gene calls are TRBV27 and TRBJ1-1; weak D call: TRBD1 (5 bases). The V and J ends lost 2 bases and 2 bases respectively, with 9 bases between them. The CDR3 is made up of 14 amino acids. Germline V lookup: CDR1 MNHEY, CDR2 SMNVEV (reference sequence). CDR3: CASSLLRENTEAFF. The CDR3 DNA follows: TGTGCCAGCAGTTTACTCAGGGAAAACACTGAAGCTTTCTTT.

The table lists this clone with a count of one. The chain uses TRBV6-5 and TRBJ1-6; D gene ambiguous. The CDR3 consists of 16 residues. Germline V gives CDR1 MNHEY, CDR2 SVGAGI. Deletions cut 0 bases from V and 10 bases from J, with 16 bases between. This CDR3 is CASSYSFTASGSPLHF. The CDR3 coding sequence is TGTGCCAGCAGTTACTCATTCACGGCGTCGGGGTCACCCCTCCACTTT.

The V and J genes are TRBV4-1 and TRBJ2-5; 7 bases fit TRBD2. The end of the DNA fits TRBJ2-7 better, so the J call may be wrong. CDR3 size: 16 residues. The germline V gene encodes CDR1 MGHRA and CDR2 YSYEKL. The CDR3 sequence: CASSVAGRNPIYEQYF. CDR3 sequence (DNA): TGCGCCAGCAGCGTAGCGGGTAGAAACCCTATTTACGAGCAGTACTTC.

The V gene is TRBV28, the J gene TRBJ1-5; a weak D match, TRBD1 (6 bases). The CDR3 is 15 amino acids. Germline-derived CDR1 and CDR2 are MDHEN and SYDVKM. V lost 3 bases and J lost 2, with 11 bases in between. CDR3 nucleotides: TGTGCCAGCAGTTTGGGGGCCATCGGCAATCAGCCCCAGCATTTT. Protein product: CASSLGAIGNQPQHF.

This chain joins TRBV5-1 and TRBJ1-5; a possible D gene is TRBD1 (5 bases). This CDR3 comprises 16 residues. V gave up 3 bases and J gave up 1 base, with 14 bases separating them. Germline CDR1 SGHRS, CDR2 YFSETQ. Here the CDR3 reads CASSYLRGGSNQPQHF. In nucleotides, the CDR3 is TGCGCCAGCAGCTATCTGCGGGGGGGAAGCAATCAGCCCCAGCATTTT.

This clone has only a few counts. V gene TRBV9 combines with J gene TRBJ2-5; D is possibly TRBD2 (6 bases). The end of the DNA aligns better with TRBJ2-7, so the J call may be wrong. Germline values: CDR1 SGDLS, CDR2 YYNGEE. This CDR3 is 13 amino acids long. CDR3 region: CASSDQRVGEQYF. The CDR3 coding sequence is TGTGCCAGCAGCGACCAGCGGGTAGGCGAGCAGTACTTC.

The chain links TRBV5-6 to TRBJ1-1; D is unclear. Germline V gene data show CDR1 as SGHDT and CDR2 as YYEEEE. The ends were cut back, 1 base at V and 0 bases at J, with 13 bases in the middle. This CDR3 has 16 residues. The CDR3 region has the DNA TGTGCCAGCAGCTTGTTCCCAGATTACATGAACACTGAAGCTTTCTTT. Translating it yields CASSLFPDYMNTEAFF.

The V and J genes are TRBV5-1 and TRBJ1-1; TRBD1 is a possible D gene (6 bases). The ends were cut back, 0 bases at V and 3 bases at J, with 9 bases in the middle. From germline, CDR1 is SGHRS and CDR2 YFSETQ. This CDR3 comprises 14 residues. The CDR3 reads CASSLAGVDTEAFF. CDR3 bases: TGCGCCAGCAGCTTGGCAGGGGTGGACACTGAAGCTTTCTTT.

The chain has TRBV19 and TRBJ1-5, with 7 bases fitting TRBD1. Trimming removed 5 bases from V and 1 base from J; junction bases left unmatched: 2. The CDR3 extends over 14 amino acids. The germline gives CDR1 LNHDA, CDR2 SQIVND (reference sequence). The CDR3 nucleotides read TGTGCCAGTAGTGGGACAGTCAGCAATCAGCCCCAGCATTTT. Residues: CASSGTVSNQPQHF.

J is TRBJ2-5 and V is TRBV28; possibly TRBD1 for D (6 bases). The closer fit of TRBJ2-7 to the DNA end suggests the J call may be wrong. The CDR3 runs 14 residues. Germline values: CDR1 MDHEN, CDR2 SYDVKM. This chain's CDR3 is CASSFLRGIYEQYF. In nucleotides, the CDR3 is TGTGCCAGCAGTTTCCTCAGGGGCATCTACGAGCAGTACTTC.

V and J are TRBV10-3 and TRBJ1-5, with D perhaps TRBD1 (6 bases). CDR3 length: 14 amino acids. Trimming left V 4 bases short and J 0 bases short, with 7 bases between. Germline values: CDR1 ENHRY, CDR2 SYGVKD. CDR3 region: CAISAGDSNQPQHF. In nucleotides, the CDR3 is TGTGCCATCAGTGCAGGGGATAGCAATCAGCCCCAGCATTTT.

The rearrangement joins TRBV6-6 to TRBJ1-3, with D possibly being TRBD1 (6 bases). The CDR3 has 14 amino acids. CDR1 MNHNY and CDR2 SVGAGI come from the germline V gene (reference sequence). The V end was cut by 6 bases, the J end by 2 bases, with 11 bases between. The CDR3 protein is CASRPDSTGNTIYF. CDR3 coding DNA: TGTGCCAGCAGACCGGACAGCACTGGAAACACCATATATTTT.

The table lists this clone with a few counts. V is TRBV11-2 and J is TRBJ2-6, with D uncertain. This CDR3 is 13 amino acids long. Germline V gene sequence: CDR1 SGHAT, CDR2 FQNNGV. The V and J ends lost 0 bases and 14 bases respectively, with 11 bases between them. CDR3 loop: CASSLEWASLLTF. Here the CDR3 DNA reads TGTGCCAGCAGCTTAGAGTGGGCCTCCCTCCTGACTTTC.

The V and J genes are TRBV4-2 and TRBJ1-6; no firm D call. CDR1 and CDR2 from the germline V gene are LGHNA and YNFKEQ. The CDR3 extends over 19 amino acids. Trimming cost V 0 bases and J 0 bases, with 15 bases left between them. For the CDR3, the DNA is TGTGCCAGCAGCCAAGAACGAAGCAGGCTCAGCTCCTATAATTCACCCCTCCACTTT. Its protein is CASSQERSRLSSYNSPLHF.

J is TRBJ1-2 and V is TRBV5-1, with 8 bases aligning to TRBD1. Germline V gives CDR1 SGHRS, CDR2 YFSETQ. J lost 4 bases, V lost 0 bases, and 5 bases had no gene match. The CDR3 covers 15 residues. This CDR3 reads CASSLGQGAGYGYTF. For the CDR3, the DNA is TGCGCCAGCAGCTTGGGGCAGGGGGCGGGCTATGGCTACACCTTC. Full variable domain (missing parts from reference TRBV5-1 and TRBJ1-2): KAGVTQTPRYLIKTRGQQVTLSCSPISGHRSVSWYQQTPGQGLQFLFEYFSETQRNKGNFPGRFSGRQFSNSRSEMNVSTLELGDSALYLCASSLGQGAGYGYTFGSGTRLTVV.

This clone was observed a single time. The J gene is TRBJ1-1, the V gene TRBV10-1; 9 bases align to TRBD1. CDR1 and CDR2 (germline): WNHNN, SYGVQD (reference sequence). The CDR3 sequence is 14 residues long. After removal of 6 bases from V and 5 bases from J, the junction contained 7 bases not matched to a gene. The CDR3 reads CASREDRGETEAFF. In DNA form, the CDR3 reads TGCGCCAGCAGGGAGGACAGGGGAGAAACTGAAGCTTTCTTT.

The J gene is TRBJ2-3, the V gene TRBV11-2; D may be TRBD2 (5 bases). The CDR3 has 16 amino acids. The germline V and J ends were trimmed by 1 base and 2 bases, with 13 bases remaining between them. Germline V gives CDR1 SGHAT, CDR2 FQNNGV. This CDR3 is CASSLAGGRLTDTQYF. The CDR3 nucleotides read TGTGCCAGCAGCTTAGCTGGTGGGAGACTCACAGATACGCAGTATTTT.

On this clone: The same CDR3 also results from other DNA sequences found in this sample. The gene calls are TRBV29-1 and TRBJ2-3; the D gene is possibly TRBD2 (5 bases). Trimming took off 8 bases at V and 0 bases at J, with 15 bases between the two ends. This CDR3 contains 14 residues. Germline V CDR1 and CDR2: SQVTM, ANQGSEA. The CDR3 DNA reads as TGCAGCTCATTGAGAGGGTCTAGCACAGATACGCAGTATTTT. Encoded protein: CSSLRGSSTDTQYF.

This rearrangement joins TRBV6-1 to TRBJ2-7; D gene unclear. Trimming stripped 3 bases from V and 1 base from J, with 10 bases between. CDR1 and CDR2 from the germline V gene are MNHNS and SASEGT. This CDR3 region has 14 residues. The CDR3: CASSDLRRSYEQYF. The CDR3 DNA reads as TGTGCCAGCAGTGATCTCCGCAGGTCCTACGAGCAGTACTTC.

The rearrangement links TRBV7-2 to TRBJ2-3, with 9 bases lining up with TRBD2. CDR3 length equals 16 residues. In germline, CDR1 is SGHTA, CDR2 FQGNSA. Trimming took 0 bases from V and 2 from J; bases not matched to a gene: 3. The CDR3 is CASSLAGGRDTDTQYF. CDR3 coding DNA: TGTGCCAGCAGCTTAGCTGGCGGGAGGGACACAGATACGCAGTATTTT. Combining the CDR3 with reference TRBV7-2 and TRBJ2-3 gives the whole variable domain GAGVSQSPSNKVTEKGKDVELRCDPISGHTALYWYRQSLGQGLEFLIYFQGNSAPDKSGLPSDRFSAERTGGSVSTLTIQRTQQEDSAVYLCASSLAGGRDTDTQYFGPGTRLTVL.

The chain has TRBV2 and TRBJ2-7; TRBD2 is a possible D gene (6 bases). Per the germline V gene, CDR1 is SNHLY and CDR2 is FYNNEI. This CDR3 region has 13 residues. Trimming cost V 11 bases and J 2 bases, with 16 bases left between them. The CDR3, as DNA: TGTGCCGCGCGGGGCTTGGGGGCCTACGAGCAGTACTTC. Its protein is CAARGLGAYEQYF.

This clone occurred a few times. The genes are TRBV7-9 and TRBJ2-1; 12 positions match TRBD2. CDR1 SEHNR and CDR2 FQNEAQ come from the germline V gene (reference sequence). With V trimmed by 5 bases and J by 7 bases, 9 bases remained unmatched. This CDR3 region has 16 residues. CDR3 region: CASSARLAGGQNEQFF. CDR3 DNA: TGTGCCAGCAGCGCCCGCCTAGCGGGGGGGCAGAATGAGCAGTTCTTC. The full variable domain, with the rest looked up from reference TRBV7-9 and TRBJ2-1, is DTGVSQNPRHKITKRGQNVTFRCDPISEHNRLYWYRQTLGQGPEFLTYFQNEAQLEKSRLLSDRFSAERPKGSFSTLEIQRTEQGDSAMYLCASSARLAGGQNEQFFGPGTRLTVL.

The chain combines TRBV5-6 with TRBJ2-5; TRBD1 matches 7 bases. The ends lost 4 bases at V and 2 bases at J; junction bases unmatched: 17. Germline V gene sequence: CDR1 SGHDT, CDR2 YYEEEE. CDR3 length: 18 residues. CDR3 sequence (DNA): TGTGCCAGCAGCCCCTTGGTTTCTAGAGGACAGGAACAAGAGACCCAGTACTTC. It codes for CASSPLVSRGQEQETQYF.

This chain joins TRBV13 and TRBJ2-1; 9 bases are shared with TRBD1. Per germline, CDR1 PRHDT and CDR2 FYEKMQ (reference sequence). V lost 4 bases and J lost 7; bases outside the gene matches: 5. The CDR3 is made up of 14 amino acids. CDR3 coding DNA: TGTGCCAGCAGCTCCCGGACAGGGGAGAATGAGCAGTTCTTC. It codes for CASSSRTGENEQFF.

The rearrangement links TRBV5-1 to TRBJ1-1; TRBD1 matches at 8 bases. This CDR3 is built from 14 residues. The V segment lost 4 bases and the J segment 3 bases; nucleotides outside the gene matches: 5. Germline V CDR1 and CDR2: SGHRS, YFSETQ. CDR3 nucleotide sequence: TGCGCCAGCAGCGCCCAGACAGGGGACACTGAAGCTTTCTTT. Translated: CASSAQTGDTEAFF.

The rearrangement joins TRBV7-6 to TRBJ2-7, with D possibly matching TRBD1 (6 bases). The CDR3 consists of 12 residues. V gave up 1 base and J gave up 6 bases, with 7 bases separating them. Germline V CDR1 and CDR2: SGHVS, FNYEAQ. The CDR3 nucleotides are TGTGCCAGCAGCTTAGGGGGGCGCGAGCAGTACTTC. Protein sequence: CASSLGGREQYF. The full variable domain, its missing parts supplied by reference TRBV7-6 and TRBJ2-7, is GAGVSQSPRYKVTKRGQDVALRCDPISGHVSLYWYRQALGQGPEFLTYFNYEAQQDKSGLPNDRFSAERPEGSISTLTIQRTEQRDSAMYRCASSLGGREQYFGPGTRLTVT.

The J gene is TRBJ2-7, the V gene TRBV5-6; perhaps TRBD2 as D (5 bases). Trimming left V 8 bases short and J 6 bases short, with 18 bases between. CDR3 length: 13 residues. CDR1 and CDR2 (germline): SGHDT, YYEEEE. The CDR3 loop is CASGMEVSGEQYF. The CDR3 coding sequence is TGTGCCAGTGGCATGGAGGTGTCCGGCGAGCAGTACTTC.

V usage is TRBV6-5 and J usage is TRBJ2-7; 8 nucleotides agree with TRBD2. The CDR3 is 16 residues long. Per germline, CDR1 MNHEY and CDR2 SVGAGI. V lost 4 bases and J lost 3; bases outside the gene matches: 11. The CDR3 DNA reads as TGTGCCAGCAGTTCAACCGCGGGAGGCCGGCGCTACGAGCAGTACTTC. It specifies CASSSTAGGRRYEQYF.